This passage covers 8 T cell receptor beta chains from one sample sequenced in a study of cytomegalovirus exposure and HLA in healthy donors (dated by TCRdb to 2016 to 2017). Library preparation used the immunoSEQ multiplex PCR assay. The multiplex PCR relied on a mix of 60 forward primers for TCR Vbeta segments and 13 reverse primers for TCR Jbeta segments. In TCRdb, the immuneACCESS table is reduced to in-frame sequences with V and J assigned. These tables do not hold every clone; where another copy was compared, an unresolved V gene accounts for under half, and the others remain unexplained. The sample has approximately 170,000 clones on record, roughly 71% of them singletons. Clones ranked in the top ten supply around 7% of the sample. What was sequenced was PBMCs. All receptors come from a male donor in good health and CMV-seropositive.

The sample holds a few counts of this clone. This chain connects TRBV30 to TRBJ1-1; D perhaps matches TRBD1 (5 bases). The CDR3 sequence is 14 residues long. V was pared by 2 bases and J by 4 bases, with 14 bases between. Germline values: CDR1 GTSNPN, CDR2 SVGIG (reference sequence). The CDR3: CAWSRTSGGTEAFF. The DNA of the CDR3 is TGTGCCTGGAGTCGTACGTCGGGGGGCACTGAAGCTTTCTTT.

The chain links TRBV9 to TRBJ2-7; D is uncertain. The germline V and J ends were trimmed by 0 bases and 3 bases, with 7 bases remaining between them. This CDR3 has 13 amino acids. Germline lookup yields CDR1 SGDLS and CDR2 YYNGEE. The CDR3 nucleotides read TGTGCCAGCAGCGTAGGCGTTTTCTACGAGCAGTACTTC. This sequence encodes CASSVGVFYEQYF.

This chain links TRBV7-2 with TRBJ2-5; 13 bases are a match to TRBD2. CDR3 length: 18 amino acids. Trimming at V came to 4 bases and at J to 5 bases, leaving 13 bases not matched to a gene. The germline CDR1 and CDR2 sequences are SGHTA and FQGNSA. This CDR3 reads CASSYPEGLAGLLETQYF. The CDR3 DNA sequence: TGTGCCAGCAGCTACCCAGAGGGACTAGCGGGGCTCCTTGAGACCCAGTACTTC.

V and J are TRBV6-1 and TRBJ2-7; perhaps TRBD2 as D (6 bases). V lost 7 bases and J 2 bases, leaving 12 bases between the germline ends. CDR1 and CDR2 (germline): MNHNS, SASEGT. The CDR3 is 13 residues long. CDR3 protein: CASTGVGTYEQYF. DNA for the CDR3: TGTGCCAGCACGGGGGTAGGGACCTACGAGCAGTACTTC.

The chain combines TRBV6-1 with TRBJ2-3, with 8 bases fitting TRBD2. CDR3 length equals 16 residues. Germline CDR1 reads MNHNS; CDR2 reads SASEGT. Trimming at V came to 1 base and at J to 1 base, leaving 4 bases not matched to a gene. Written as DNA, the CDR3 is TGTGCCAGCAGTGAAGGCGGGGGGTTGCGCACAGATACGCAGTATTTT. Amino acids: CASSEGGGLRTDTQYF.

The V gene is TRBV9, the J gene TRBJ2-3, with 7 positions matching TRBD1. With V trimmed by 0 bases and J by 6 bases, 7 bases remained unmatched. Germline CDR1 SGDLS, CDR2 YYNGEE. CDR3 length equals 15 residues. The CDR3 DNA reads TGTGCCAGCAGCGTAGGACAAGGGGGCCAGGATACGCAGTATTTT. It translates to CASSVGQGGQDTQYF.

The chain uses TRBV27 and TRBJ2-1; the D is unclear. CDR1 and CDR2 from the germline V gene are MNHEY and SMNVEV (reference sequence). V was cut by 4 bases and J by 2 bases, with 12 bases left in between. The CDR3 covers 15 residues. CDR3 nucleotides: TGTGCCAGCAGTTCGTACCTAACCGCCTACAATGAGCAGTTCTTC. The encoded protein is CASSSYLTAYNEQFF.

DNA for the CDR3: TGTGCCAGCTCACCACCCCTAGTAGGTAGCGACGAGCAGTTCTTC. Residues: CASSPPLVGSDEQFF. The V gene is TRBV18, the J gene TRBJ2-1, with D possibly matching TRBD2 (5 bases). The CDR3 is made up of 15 amino acids. V shed 0 bases and J shed 10 bases, with 16 bases lying between them. Looked up from germline, CDR1 is KGHSH and CDR2 is LQKENI.